The rows below give T cell receptor beta chains drawn from one sample of a study of OX40 agonist ivuxolimab in advanced cancers. Data came from immunoSEQ multiplex PCR; TCRdb stores just in-frame clones and leaves some out. The table includes 100,000 or so clones, over 75% detected once. The sample was CD4+ or CD8+ T cells sorted from blood, taken in a trial of the OX40 agonist ivuxolimab. Receptors originate from an adult with an advanced solid tumor such as melanoma, head and neck, liver or kidney cancer. CDR3s include the opening cysteine and the closing phenylalanine or tryptophan. D genes are given only for firm matches. Size is omitted from some rows. Given values are once, few, many or a class for expanded clones.

abundance: NA; j_gene: TRBJ2-7; v_gene: TRBV7-6; d_gene: NA; CDR3aa: CASIGGRVYEQYF; CDR3nt: TGTGCCAGCATTGGGGGGCGCGTCTACGAGCAGTACTTC
abundance: few; j_gene: TRBJ2-1; v_gene: TRBV9; d_gene: TRBD2; CDR3aa: CASSPRLAQSSYNEQFF; CDR3nt: TGTGCCAGCAGCCCGAGACTAGCGCAAAGCTCCTACAATGAGCAGTTCTTC
abundance: NA; j_gene: TRBJ1-4; v_gene: TRBV20-1; d_gene: NA; CDR3aa: CSAPSSQKLFF; CDR3nt: TGCAGTGCTCCATCTAGTCAAAAACTGTTTTTT
abundance: NA; j_gene: TRBJ1-5; v_gene: TRBV19; d_gene: TRBD1; CDR3aa: CASSYRGRDNQPQHF; CDR3nt: TGTGCCAGTAGTTATAGGGGGCGCGACAATCAGCCCCAGCATTTT
abundance: NA; j_gene: TRBJ2-1; v_gene: TRBV10-1; d_gene: NA; CDR3aa: CASSDDSEQFF; CDR3nt: TGCGCCAGCAGTGATGATTCTGAGCAGTTCTTC
abundance: NA; j_gene: TRBJ2-7; v_gene: TRBV2; d_gene: TRBD2; CDR3aa: CASSGRALAGVPYEQYF; CDR3nt: TGTGCCAGCAGTGGGAGGGCCTTAGCGGGAGTCCCCTACGAGCAGTACTTC
abundance: NA; j_gene: TRBJ2-6; v_gene: TRBV9; d_gene: NA; CDR3aa: CASSPLQGSGANVLTF; CDR3nt: TGTGCCAGCAGCCCCTTACAGGGATCAGGGGCCAACGTCCTGACTTTC
abundance: NA; j_gene: TRBJ1-2; v_gene: TRBV6-5; d_gene: NA; CDR3aa: CASSFSDNYGYTF; CDR3nt: TGTGCCAGCAGTTTTTCGGACAACTATGGCTACACCTTC
abundance: NA; j_gene: TRBJ2-7; v_gene: TRBV28; d_gene: NA; CDR3aa: CASSLAGPTYEQYF; CDR3nt: TGTGCCAGCAGTTTAGCAGGGCCCACCTACGAGCAGTACTTC
abundance: NA; j_gene: TRBJ1-4; v_gene: TRBV28; d_gene: TRBD1; CDR3aa: CASSTAGQGGEKLFF; CDR3nt: TGTGCCAGCAGTACGGCGGGACAGGGGGGAGAAAAACTGTTTTTT
abundance: NA; j_gene: TRBJ2-2; v_gene: TRBV4-3; d_gene: NA; CDR3aa: CASSTLGGELFF; CDR3nt: TGCGCCAGCAGCACTTTGGGCGGGGAGCTGTTTTTT
abundance: NA; j_gene: TRBJ2-5; v_gene: TRBV11-3; d_gene: NA; CDR3aa: CASSLGPQETQYF; CDR3nt: TGTGCCAGCAGCTTAGGGCCTCAAGAGACCCAGTACTTC
abundance: NA; j_gene: TRBJ2-3; v_gene: TRBV7-2; d_gene: NA; CDR3aa: CASSSAATDTQYF; CDR3nt: TGTGCCAGCAGCTCAGCGGCCACAGATACGCAGTATTTT
abundance: NA; j_gene: TRBJ1-5; v_gene: TRBV6-1; d_gene: NA; CDR3aa: CASSELPKNQPQHF; CDR3nt: TGTGCCAGCAGTGAGCTACCGAAGAATCAGCCCCAGCATTTT
abundance: NA; j_gene: TRBJ1-1; v_gene: TRBV9; d_gene: NA; CDR3aa: CASSVDMNTEAFF; CDR3nt: TGTGCCAGCAGCGTAGACATGAACACTGAAGCTTTCTTT
abundance: NA; j_gene: TRBJ2-6; v_gene: TRBV6-5; d_gene: NA; CDR3aa: CATNSAGVRANVLTF; CDR3nt: TGTGCCACCAATTCTGCAGGAGTAAGGGCCAACGTCCTGACTTTC
abundance: NA; j_gene: TRBJ2-7; v_gene: TRBV11-2; d_gene: TRBD2; CDR3aa: CASSRSGIRSYEQYF; CDR3nt: TGTGCCAGCAGCCGTAGCGGGATAAGGTCCTACGAGCAGTACTTC
abundance: NA; j_gene: TRBJ1-2; v_gene: TRBV28; d_gene: NA; CDR3aa: CASSRGTGYTF; CDR3nt: TGTGCCAGCAGTCGGGGGACTGGCTACACCTTC
abundance: NA; j_gene: TRBJ2-5; v_gene: TRBV5-1; d_gene: TRBD1; CDR3aa: CASSLGTGETQYF; CDR3nt: TGCGCCAGCAGCCTTGGGACAGGGGAGACCCAGTACTTC
abundance: NA; j_gene: TRBJ1-5; v_gene: TRBV6-1; d_gene: NA; CDR3aa: CASKTPGQFNQPQHF; CDR3nt: TGTGCCAGCAAGACACCGGGACAATTCAATCAGCCCCAGCATTTT
abundance: NA; j_gene: TRBJ2-1; v_gene: TRBV7-6; d_gene: NA; CDR3aa: CASSLRQASYNEQFF; CDR3nt: TGTGCCAGCAGCTTAAGACAGGCCTCCTACAATGAGCAGTTCTTC
abundance: few; j_gene: TRBJ1-2; v_gene: TRBV16; d_gene: NA; CDR3aa: CASSQSQINYGYTF; CDR3nt: TGTGCCAGCAGCCAATCGCAAATAAACTATGGCTACACCTTC
abundance: NA; j_gene: TRBJ2-1; v_gene: TRBV5-6; d_gene: NA; CDR3aa: CASSLLSPGPPKRDEQFF; CDR3nt: TGTGCCAGCAGCTTGTTGAGCCCTGGGCCCCCAAAACGCGATGAGCAGTTCTTC
abundance: NA; j_gene: TRBJ2-7; v_gene: TRBV5-1; d_gene: TRBD1; CDR3aa: CASSLEGQGFYEQYF; CDR3nt: TGCGCCAGCAGCTTGGAGGGACAGGGTTTCTACGAGCAGTACTTC
abundance: once; j_gene: TRBJ2-1; v_gene: TRBV11-3; d_gene: TRBD2; CDR3aa: CASSPGPGGNEQFF; CDR3nt: TGTGCCAGCAGCCCCGGACCGGGGGGGAATGAGCAGTTCTTC